Listed below are T cell receptor beta chains from one sample, sequenced in a study. TCRdb redid the calling of the 5' RACE reads with MiXCR, one entry per CDR3 protein. This table has some 8,700 distinct CDR3 sequences, 55% to 80% appearing once. The sample was tumor-infiltrating naive CD4+ T cells sorted from the breast tumor. All receptors derive from a female donor with breast cancer. CDR3s include the opening cysteine and the closing phenylalanine or tryptophan. A D gene is named only where the DNA matches it firmly. Only some rows state a clone size, as once, few, many or a class for expanded clones.

TRBV10-3	TRBJ2-3	NA	NA	TGTGCCATATGCCGGGACAGCACAGATACGCAGTATTTT	CAICRDSTDTQYF
TRBV7-2	TRBJ1-2	NA	NA	TGTGCCAGCAGCTTAGCGACTTTTGGCTACACCTTC	CASSLATFGYTF
TRBV7-2	TRBJ2-3	NA	NA	TGTGCCAGCAGCTTGCGGACTCGAGATACGCAGTATTTT	CASSLRTRDTQYF
TRBV6-5	TRBJ2-7	NA	NA	TGTGCCAGCAGTTACATGTACGAGCAGTACTTC	CASSYMYEQYF
TRBV9	TRBJ2-1	TRBD2	once	TGTGCCAGCAGCAGCAGCGGGAATCCCCACAATGAGCAGTTCTTC	CASSSSGNPHNEQFF
TRBV20-1	TRBJ2-3	TRBD2	few	TGCAGCTATGGGGGGGGTCTAGCGGGCACAGATACGCAGTATTTT	CSYGGGLAGTDTQYF
TRBV28	TRBJ1-1	NA	NA	TGTGCCAGCAGACCCGGACAGAACACTGAAGCTTTCTTT	CASRPGQNTEAFF
TRBV11-2	TRBJ1-4	NA	NA	TGTGCCAGCAGCTTAATGTTTGAAAAACTGTTTTTT	CASSLMFEKLFF
TRBV7-6	TRBJ2-3	TRBD2	NA	TGTGCCAGCAGCTCCCGACTAGCGGGAGTCGGGGATACGCAGTATTTT	CASSSRLAGVGDTQYF
TRBV5-1	TRBJ2-7	NA	NA	TGCGCCAGCAGCTTGTTGCAGAACTCCTACGAGCAGTACTTC	CASSLLQNSYEQYF
TRBV5-1	TRBJ2-5	NA	NA	TGCGCCAGCAGCTTGGCTGGACCCCAAGAGACCCAGTACTTC	CASSLAGPQETQYF